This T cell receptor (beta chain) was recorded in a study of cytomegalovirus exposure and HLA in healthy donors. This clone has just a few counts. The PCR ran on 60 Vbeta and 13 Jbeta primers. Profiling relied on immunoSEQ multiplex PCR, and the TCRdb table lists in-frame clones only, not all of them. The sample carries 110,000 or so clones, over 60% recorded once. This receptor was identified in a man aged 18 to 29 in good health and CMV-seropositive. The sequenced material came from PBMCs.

The CDR3 loop reads CASSYHRGQVETGELFF. CDR3 in DNA: TGTGCCAGCAGCTACCACAGGGGGCAGGTGGAAACCGGGGAGCTGTTTTTT. The V gene is TRBV5-4, the J gene TRBJ2-2; 9 bases agree with TRBD1. The V gene end was trimmed by 3 bases and the J gene end by 5 bases; junction bases not matched to a gene: 11. Germline lookup yields CDR1 SGHNT and CDR2 YYREEE (reference sequence). The CDR3 is made up of 17 amino acids.